The 26 T cell receptor beta chains below all came from one sample that was sequenced in a study of control samples from healthy donors and cancer patients. The table came from immunoSEQ multiplex PCR; TCRdb's copy has only in-frame clones and leaves some out. Of around 18,000 clones in the sample, about 86% are singletons; the top ten hold around a tenth. What was sequenced was PBMCs. These receptor sequences come from a woman between 70 and 85 years old with colorectal cancer.

The chain has TRBV6-2 or TRBV6-3 and TRBJ2-2; 10 nucleotides match TRBD2. After removal of 6 bases from V and 0 bases from J, the junction contained 16 bases not matched to a gene. The CDR3 is 20 residues long. The V gene's germline CDR1 is MNHEY and CDR2 SVGEGT. The CDR3 is CASSSYLLAGKKANTGELFF. The CDR3 coding sequence is TGTGCCAGCAGCTCTTACCTACTAGCGGGAAAGAAGGCGAACACCGGGGAGCTGTTTTTT.

V is TRBV7-2 and J is TRBJ1-4; no reliable D call. Per the germline V gene, CDR1 is SGHTA and CDR2 is FQGNSA. Between the trimmed V and J ends, which lost 3 bases and 8 bases, there was a span of 10 bases. The CDR3 loop spans 13 amino acids. CDR3 loop: CASSFGPREKLFF. DNA for the CDR3: TGTGCCAGCAGCTTCGGGCCTCGGGAAAAACTGTTTTTT.

The V call is TRBV4-3, the J call TRBJ2-2, with D possibly being TRBD1 (6 bases). The germline gives CDR1 LGHNA, CDR2 YSLEER. The CDR3 has 14 residues. With 0 bases removed from V and 6 bases from J, the gap between germline ends came to 8 bases. The CDR3 is CASSQDRGPGELFF. CDR3 DNA: TGCGCCAGCAGCCAAGACAGGGGCCCCGGGGAGCTGTTTTTT.

This chain links TRBV6-2 or TRBV6-3 with TRBJ2-5, with a possible D match to TRBD2 (5 bases). CDR3 length equals 14 residues. The germline CDR1 and CDR2 sequences are MNHEY and SVGEGT. Deletions cut 2 bases from V and 9 bases from J, with 16 bases between. The DNA for the CDR3 is TGTGCCAGCAGTTACGTCACTCTCCGGGATCCCCAGTACTTC. Its protein is CASSYVTLRDPQYF.

The CDR3 region has the DNA TGTGCCAGCAGACTGGGGGGAACCGGGGAGCTGTTTTTT. Translation: CASRLGGTGELFF. The chain couples TRBV27 to TRBJ2-2, with D perhaps matching TRBD2 (6 bases). This CDR3 is built from 13 residues. V gave up 6 bases and J gave up 5 bases, with 10 bases separating them. Germline V gene sequence: CDR1 MNHEY, CDR2 SMNVEV (reference sequence).

The sample holds one count of this clone. The rearrangement joins TRBV5-8 to TRBJ2-3, with 13 nucleotides matching TRBD2. CDR3 length equals 16 residues. J gave up 3 bases and V 4 bases, and 5 bases lay outside the gene matches. Germline V CDR1 and CDR2: SGHTS, YDEGEE. CDR3 residues: CASSPWTSGRTDTQYF. The CDR3 nucleotides are TGTGCCAGCAGCCCGTGGACTAGCGGGAGAACAGATACGCAGTATTTT.

The chain has TRBV30 and TRBJ2-3, with 9 bases that match TRBD2. The junction had 4 bases not matched to a gene; V was cut back by 0 bases and J by 3 bases. The CDR3 contains 15 residues. CDR1 GTSNPN and CDR2 SVGIG come from the germline V gene (reference sequence). The CDR3 DNA reads TGTGCCTGGAGTGTACTAGCGGGCGGTACAGATACGCAGTATTTT. Translating gives CAWSVLAGGTDTQYF.

The chain has TRBV6-5 and TRBJ2-7; 8 nucleotides align to TRBD2. The germline gives CDR1 MNHEY, CDR2 SVGAGI. V shed 10 bases, J shed 5 bases, and the junction held 4 bases outside the gene matches. This CDR3 is built from 11 residues. This chain's CDR3 is CATTGGHEQYF. CDR3 nucleotide sequence: TGTGCCACCACGGGGGGGCACGAGCAGTACTTC.

This clone came up once. V is TRBV4-1 and J is TRBJ2-7, with D maybe TRBD1 (5 bases). The CDR3 contains 17 residues. V was trimmed by 3 bases and J by 3 bases, leaving 21 bases between them. Germline loops: CDR1 MGHRA, CDR2 YSYEKL. This CDR3 reads CASSHYQGSPPIYEQYF. CDR3 nucleotide sequence: TGCGCCAGCAGCCATTACCAGGGATCCCCACCTATCTACGAGCAGTACTTC.

This chain joins TRBV7-9 and TRBJ2-7; TRBD1 is a possible D gene (7 bases). The germline CDR1 and CDR2 sequences are SEHNR and FQNEAQ (reference sequence). V was shortened by 11 bases and J by 1 base, with 21 bases between the two germline ends. The CDR3 covers 15 residues. As DNA, the CDR3 is TGTGCCTCCGCAGGGGGGTTGAGGGATTCCTACGAGCAGTACTTC. This codes for CASAGGLRDSYEQYF. Full variable domain (outside the CDR3, taken from reference TRBV7-9 and TRBJ2-7): DTGVSQNPRHKITKRGQNVTFRCDPISEHNRLYWYRQTLGQGPEFLTYFQNEAQLEKSRLLSDRFSAERPKGSFSTLEIQRTEQGDSAMYLCASAGGLRDSYEQYFGPGTRLTVT.

CDR3 sequence reads: CASSVGARFTDTQYF. CDR3 DNA: TGTGCCAGCAGCGTAGGGGCCCGGTTTACAGATACGCAGTATTTT. This chain uses TRBV9 with TRBJ2-3; D remains ambiguous. V lost 0 bases and J 3 bases, leaving 11 bases between the germline ends. Germline CDR1 and CDR2: SGDLS and YYNGEE. This CDR3 has 15 residues.

This chain joins TRBV4-3 and TRBJ2-3, with no clear D. CDR1 is LGHNA, CDR2 YSLEER, per germline. The CDR3 spans 13 residues. The ends were cut back, 3 bases at V and 6 bases at J, with 10 bases in the middle. CDR3 bases: TGCGCCAGCAGCCACACAAGATTGGATACGCAGTATTTT. Translation gives CASSHTRLDTQYF.

The rearrangement joins TRBV7-3 to TRBJ2-3, with D possibly being TRBD1 or TRBD2 (5 bases each). V lost 4 bases and J 4 bases, leaving 21 bases between the germline ends. Looked up from germline, CDR1 is SGHTA and CDR2 is FQGTGA. There are 17 residues in the CDR3. CDR3 DNA sequence: TGTGCCAGCAGCTCTAGCCGGACCGCTCTAGGGGCAGATACGCAGTATTTT. This sequence encodes CASSSSRTALGADTQYF. Full variable domain (outside the CDR3, taken from reference TRBV7-3 and TRBJ2-3): GAGVSQTPSNKVTEKGKYVELRCDPISGHTALYWYRQSLGQGPEFLIYFQGTGAADDSGLPNDRFFAVRPEGSVSTLKIQRTERGDSAVYLCASSSSRTALGADTQYFGPGTRLTVL.

The chain employs TRBV9 and TRBJ1-5; D is undetermined. Germline V gene sequence: CDR1 SGDLS, CDR2 YYNGEE. The germline V and J ends were trimmed by 0 bases and 0 bases, with 4 bases remaining between them. This CDR3 has 14 residues. The CDR3 bases are TGTGCCAGCAGCGTAGAGGATAGCAATCAGCCCCAGCATTTT. Protein: CASSVEDSNQPQHF. Supplemented by reference TRBV9 and TRBJ1-5, the full variable domain reads DSGVTQTPKHLITATGQRVTLRCSPRSGDLSVYWYQQSLDQGLQFLIQYYNGEERAKGNILERFSAQQFPDLHSELNLSSLELGDSALYFCASSVEDSNQPQHFGDGTRLSIL.

The CDR3 DNA reads TGTGCCAGCAGCTTTGGGTATTTCAATCAGCCCCAGCATTTT. Translating it yields CASSFGYFNQPQHF. The chain has TRBV7-9 and TRBJ1-5, with no clear D. The CDR3 is 14 residues long. The germline CDR1 and CDR2 sequences are SEHNR and FQNEAQ (reference sequence). V was clipped by 3 bases and J by 3 bases, with 9 bases between them. The full variable domain, completed using reference TRBV7-9 and TRBJ1-5, is DTGVSQNPRHKITKRGQNVTFRCDPISEHNRLYWYRQTLGQGPEFLTYFQNEAQLEKSRLLSDRFSAERPKGSFSTLEIQRTEQGDSAMYLCASSFGYFNQPQHFGDGTRLSIL.

The V and J genes are TRBV24-1 and TRBJ2-1; D is perhaps TRBD2 (5 bases). The germline gives CDR1 KGHDR, CDR2 SFDVKD. V lost 4 bases and J 12 bases, leaving 18 bases between the germline ends. CDR3 size: 14 residues. Here the CDR3 reads CATSDLLRGSGQFF. The CDR3 DNA reads as TGTGCCACCAGTGACCTCCTCCGGGGATCCGGGCAGTTCTTC.

The gene calls are TRBV12-3 or TRBV12-4 and TRBJ2-1; tentative D call: TRBD1 (6 bases). V was clipped by 8 bases and J by 0 bases, with 8 bases between them. The length of the CDR3 is 13 residues. This chain's CDR3 is CASGGSSYNEQFF. The DNA for the CDR3 is TGTGCCAGCGGGGGCAGCTCCTACAATGAGCAGTTCTTC.

The rearrangement links TRBV10-3 to TRBJ2-4, with TRBD2 as a possible D gene (5 bases). The CDR3 is 17 residues long. V lost 2 bases and J lost 2, with 16 bases in between. Germline V gene data show CDR1 as ENHRY and CDR2 as SYGVKD. The CDR3 bases are TGTGCCATCAGTGAGAGCCCCCTGCTAGCCACCAAAAACATTCAGTACTTC. Residues: CAISESPLLATKNIQYF.

V is TRBV7-6 and J is TRBJ2-1; a weak D match, TRBD1 (6 bases). Trimming pared 8 bases from V and 5 bases from J, leaving 13 bases between. Germline V gene data show CDR1 as SGHVS and CDR2 as FNYEAQ. The CDR3 runs to 13 residues. The CDR3 spells CASSGGQHNEQFF. CDR3 DNA: TGTGCCAGCTCCGGAGGACAGCACAATGAGCAGTTCTTC.

The chain uses TRBV24-1 and TRBJ1-5, with 7 bases fitting TRBD1. This CDR3 comprises 14 residues. Losses at the gene ends were 3 bases for V and 5 bases for J; bases not matched to a gene: 3. Looked up from germline, CDR1 is KGHDR and CDR2 is SFDVKD. CDR3 coding DNA: TGTGCCACCAGTGATCCCGGGACAGATCAGCCCCAGCATTTT. It is translated as CATSDPGTDQPQHF.

This sequence joins TRBV20-1 and TRBJ2-7; D is undetermined. CDR3 length equals 11 residues. V dropped 6 bases and J dropped 7 bases, with 13 bases sitting between them. CDR1 and CDR2 from the germline V gene are DFQATT and SNEGSKA (reference sequence). CDR3 region: CSAYFTGEQYF. CDR3 sequence (DNA): TGCAGTGCCTATTTCACCGGGGAGCAGTACTTC.

The chain couples TRBV11-3 to TRBJ2-7, with 9 nucleotides matching TRBD1. The CDR3 totals 16 residues. Germline V CDR1 and CDR2: SGHNT, YENEEA. After removal of 5 bases from V and 2 bases from J, the junction contained 10 bases not matched to a gene. The chain's CDR3 is CASSGDPWDRAYEQYF. In DNA, the CDR3 is TGTGCCAGCAGCGGAGACCCCTGGGACAGGGCCTACGAGCAGTACTTC.

The chain couples TRBV3-1 (or the pseudogene TRBV3-2) to TRBJ2-4; D remains unclear. This CDR3 has 15 amino acids. CDR1 and CDR2 (germline): LGHDT, YNNKEL (reference sequence). V was cut by 4 bases and J by 5 bases, with 15 bases left in between. This CDR3 reads CASSRGVGIQNIQYF. The CDR3, as DNA: TGTGCCAGCAGCCGGGGTGTAGGGATCCAAAACATTCAGTACTTC.

V usage is TRBV2 and J usage is TRBJ1-4, with D uncertain. CDR3 size: 15 residues. Germline V gene lookup returns CDR1 SNHLY and CDR2 FYNNEI. V was cut by 5 bases and J by 0 bases, with 10 bases left in between. Here the CDR3 DNA reads TGTGCCAGCAGTCGTTACGGGCCAACTAATGAAAAACTGTTTTTT. Its protein product is CASSRYGPTNEKLFF.

The chain employs TRBV7-9 and TRBJ2-5, with 10 positions matching TRBD1. The junction had 7 bases not matched to a gene; V was cut back by 5 bases and J by 4 bases. Germline V lookup: CDR1 SEHNR, CDR2 FQNEAQ (reference sequence). The CDR3 covers 15 residues. The CDR3 here is CASSLQGQGGETQYF. CDR3 nucleotides: TGTGCCAGCAGCCTTCAAGGACAGGGGGGAGAGACCCAGTACTTC.

V usage is TRBV27 and J usage is TRBJ2-7; D tentatively fits TRBD1 or TRBD2 (6 bases each). The CDR3 spans 12 residues. CDR1 MNHEY and CDR2 SMNVEV come from the germline V gene (reference sequence). V was shortened by 11 bases and J by 3 bases, with 14 bases between the two germline ends. This CDR3 is CASRGRSYEQYF. CDR3 coding DNA: TGTGCCTCCCGGGGGCGAAGCTACGAGCAGTACTTC.